This passage covers 7 T cell receptor beta chains from one sample sequenced in a study of T cells in Graves' hyperthyroidism and ophthalmopathy. RNA transcripts gave rise to amplified TCR beta CDR3 regions. HTBI primers were employed in a first-round RT-PCR of the TCR CDR3. TCRdb ran MiXCR on the multiplex PCR reads and lists one entry per CDR3 protein. The sample shows nearly 600,000 distinct CDR3 sequences, around 14% of them seen only once. Sequencing was done on a sample of blood. These TCRs come from a woman in her 30s with Graves' hyperthyroidism that later progressed to Graves' ophthalmopathy.

In this sample, this clonotype turned up many times. The rearrangement links TRBV6-1 to TRBJ1-6; possibly TRBD1 for D (5 bases). V dropped 4 bases and J dropped 4 bases, with 11 bases sitting between them. This CDR3 is built from 15 residues. The germline gives CDR1 MNHNS, CDR2 SASEGT. CDR3 bases: TGTGCCAGCAGTGCCTCGGGGGAATATAATTCACCCCTCCACTTT. This codes for CASSASGEYNSPLHF.

This chain's CDR3 is CASSQPSRSLKNRTQYF. As DNA, the CDR3 is TGCGCCAGCAGCCAACCCTCCCGGAGTCTTAAGAATCGGACCCAGTACTTC. The chain employs TRBV4-1 and TRBJ2-5; no firm D call. The CDR3 covers 17 residues. The V end was cut by 2 bases, the J end by 7 bases, with 23 bases between. Germline lookup yields CDR1 MGHRA and CDR2 YSYEKL.

Ten or more counts support this clonotype. The V gene is TRBV7-9, the J gene TRBJ2-5, with D possibly matching TRBD1 (5 bases). The CDR3 consists of 14 residues. The V gene's germline CDR1 is SEHNR and CDR2 FQNEAQ (reference sequence). The V end lost 2 bases, the J end lost 2 bases, and 9 bases lay between the germline ends. The CDR3 region has the DNA TGTGCCAGCAGCTTACAGGGTCGACAAGAGACCCAGTACTTC. Translated: CASSLQGRQETQYF.

This clonotype was recorded many times. This chain connects TRBV7-9 to TRBJ1-1; D unclear. Trimming shortened V by 1 base and J by 6 bases, and 12 bases separated the two germline ends. Germline V CDR1 and CDR2: SEHNR, FQNEAQ (reference sequence). There are 14 residues in the CDR3. The CDR3 protein is CASSLVEGNAEAFF. CDR3 bases: TGTGCCAGCAGCTTAGTAGAGGGTAATGCTGAAGCTTTCTTT.

There are a few counts of this clonotype. The chain recombines TRBV30 with TRBJ1-1; TRBD1 aligns across 9 bases. The trim removed 4 bases at V and 10 bases at J, leaving 10 bases unmatched. The germline V gene has CDR1 GTSNPN and CDR2 SVGIG (reference sequence). This CDR3 spans 13 amino acids. The chain's CDR3 is CAWTVGTGLGAFF. The CDR3 region has the DNA TGTGCCTGGACTGTAGGGACAGGGTTAGGAGCTTTCTTT. Full variable domain (missing parts from reference TRBV30 and TRBJ1-1): SQTIHQWPATLVQPVGSPLSLECTVEGTSNPNLYWYRQAAGRGLQLLFYSVGIGQISSEVPQNLSASRPQDRQFILSSKKLLLSDSGFYLCAWTVGTGLGAFFGQGTRLTVV.

The chain carries TRBV18 and TRBJ1-3; perhaps TRBD1 as D (5 bases). Germline V gene lookup returns CDR1 KGHSH and CDR2 LQKENI. With 3 bases removed from V and 0 bases from J, the gap between germline ends came to 12 bases. The CDR3 loop spans 16 amino acids. The CDR3 region has the DNA TGTGCCAGCTCACCGGGACTGGCCGACTCTGGAAACACCATATATTTT. Its translation is CASSPGLADSGNTIYF.

This clonotype was counted ten times or more. This rearrangement joins TRBV7-9 to TRBJ2-1, with TRBD2 matching 9 bases. CDR1 SEHNR and CDR2 FQNEAQ come from the germline V gene (reference sequence). V lost 2 bases and J lost 2; bases outside the gene matches: 7. The CDR3 contains 17 residues. CDR3 nucleotide sequence: TGTGCCAGCAGCTTAAGAGGGGCGGGAGGGCCCTACAATGAGCAGTTCTTC. Protein sequence: CASSLRGAGGPYNEQFF.